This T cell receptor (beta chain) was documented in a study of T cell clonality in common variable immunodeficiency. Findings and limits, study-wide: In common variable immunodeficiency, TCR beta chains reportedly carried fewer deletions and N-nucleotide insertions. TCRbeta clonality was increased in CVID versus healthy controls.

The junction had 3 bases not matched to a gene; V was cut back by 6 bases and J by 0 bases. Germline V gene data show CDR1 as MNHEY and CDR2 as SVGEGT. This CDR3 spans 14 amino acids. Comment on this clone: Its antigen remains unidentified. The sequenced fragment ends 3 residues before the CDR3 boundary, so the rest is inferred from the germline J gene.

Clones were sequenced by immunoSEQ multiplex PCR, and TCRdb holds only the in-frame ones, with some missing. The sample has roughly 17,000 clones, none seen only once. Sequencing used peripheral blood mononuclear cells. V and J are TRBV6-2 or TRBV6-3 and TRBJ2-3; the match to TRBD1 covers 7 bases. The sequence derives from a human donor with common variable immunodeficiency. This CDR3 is CASSRDSSTDTQYF. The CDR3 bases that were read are TGTGCCAGCAGCCGGGACAGCAGCACAGATACG.